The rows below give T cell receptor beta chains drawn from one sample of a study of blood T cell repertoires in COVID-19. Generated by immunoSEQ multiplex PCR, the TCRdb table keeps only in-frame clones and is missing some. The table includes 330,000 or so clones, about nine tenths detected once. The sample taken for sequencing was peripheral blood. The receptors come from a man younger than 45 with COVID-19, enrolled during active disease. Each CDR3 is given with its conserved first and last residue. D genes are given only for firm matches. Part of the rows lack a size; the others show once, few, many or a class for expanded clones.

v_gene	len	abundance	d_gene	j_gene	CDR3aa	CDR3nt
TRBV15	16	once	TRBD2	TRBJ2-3	CATSSRLADEKDTQYF	TGTGCCACCAGCAGTCGACTAGCGGATGAAAAAGATACGCAGTATTTT
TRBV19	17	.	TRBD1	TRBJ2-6	CASSWTGARSGANVLTF	TGTGCCAGTAGTTGGACAGGGGCCCGCTCTGGGGCCAACGTCCTGACTTTC
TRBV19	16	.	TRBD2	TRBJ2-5	CASSKAGGVPQETQYF	TGTGCCAGTAGTAAAGCGGGGGGAGTTCCCCAAGAGACCCAGTACTTC
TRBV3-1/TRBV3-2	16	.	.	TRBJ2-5	CASSQAIKRRGETQYF	TGTGCCAGCAGCCAAGCAATCAAGCGGAGGGGTGAGACCCAGTACTTC
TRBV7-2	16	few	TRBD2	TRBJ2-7	CASSYPTSGGASEQYF	TGTGCCAGCAGCTACCCAACTAGCGGGGGGGCGAGCGAGCAGTACTTC
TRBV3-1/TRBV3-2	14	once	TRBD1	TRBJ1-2	CASSARGTAYGYTF	TGTGCCAGCAGCGCGAGGGGGACAGCATATGGCTACACCTTC
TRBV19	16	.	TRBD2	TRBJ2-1	CASSTAGTSGYNEQFF	TGTGCCAGTAGTACAGCCGGGACTAGCGGCTACAATGAGCAGTTCTTC
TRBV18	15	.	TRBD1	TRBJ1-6	CASSQGQSKNSPLHF	TGTGCCAGCTCGCAGGGACAGAGTAAAAATTCACCCCTCCACTTT
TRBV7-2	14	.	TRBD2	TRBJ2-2	CATSGTSGTGELFF	TGTGCCACCTCCGGGACTAGCGGCACCGGGGAGCTGTTTTTT
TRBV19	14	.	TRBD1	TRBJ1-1	CASKTTGRNTEAFF	TGTGCCAGTAAAACGACAGGGAGGAACACTGAAGCTTTCTTT
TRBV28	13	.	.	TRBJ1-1	CASLTGMNTEAFF	TGTGCCAGCCTGACGGGTATGAACACTGAAGCTTTCTTT
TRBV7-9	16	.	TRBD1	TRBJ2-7	CASSLARTGVRYEQYF	TGTGCCAGCAGCTTAGCACGAACAGGGGTGCGGTACGAGCAGTACTTC
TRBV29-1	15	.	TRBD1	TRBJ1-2	CSIGGPGQVTYGYTF	TGCAGCATTGGGGGCCCAGGACAGGTAACCTATGGCTACACCTTC
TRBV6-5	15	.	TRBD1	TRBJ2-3	CASSIRDRDTDTQYF	TGTGCCAGCAGTATCCGGGACAGGGACACAGATACGCAGTATTTT
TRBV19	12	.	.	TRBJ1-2	CASSIAGLGYTF	TGTGCCAGTAGTATAGCAGGGCTCGGCTACACCTTC
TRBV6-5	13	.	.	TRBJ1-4	CASRRVGFEKLFF	TGTGCCAGCAGGAGGGTGGGTTTCGAAAAACTGTTTTTT
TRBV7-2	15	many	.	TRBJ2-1	CASSPRGGRVDEQFF	TGTGCCAGCAGCCCCAGGGGCGGGAGAGTAGATGAGCAGTTCTTC
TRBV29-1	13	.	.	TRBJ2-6	CSAWRSGANVLTF	TGCAGCGCATGGAGATCTGGGGCCAACGTCCTGACTTTC
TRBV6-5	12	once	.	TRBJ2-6	CASSQGANVLTF	TGTGCCAGCAGTCAGGGGGCCAACGTCCTGACTTTC
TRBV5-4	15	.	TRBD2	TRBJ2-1	CASSLNGGAFNEQFF	TGTGCCAGCAGCTTGAACGGGGGGGCTTTCAATGAGCAGTTCTTC
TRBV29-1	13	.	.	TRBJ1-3	CSVERNSGNTIYF	TGCAGCGTTGAACGTAACTCTGGAAACACCATATATTTT
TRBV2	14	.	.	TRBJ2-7	CASGGGYEGVRQYF	TGTGCCAGCGGAGGCGGGTACGAGGGGGTTCGGCAGTACTTC
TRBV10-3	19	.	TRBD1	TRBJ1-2	CAISESAGQSSGGNYGYTF	TGTGCCATCAGTGAGTCTGCGGGACAGTCGTCAGGGGGTAACTATGGCTACACCTTC
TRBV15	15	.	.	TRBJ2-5	CATSREKTVQETQYF	TGTGCCACCAGCAGAGAAAAGACAGTCCAAGAGACCCAGTACTTC
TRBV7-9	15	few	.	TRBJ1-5	CASSLAAPGNQPQHF	TGTGCCAGCAGCTTAGCGGCGCCAGGTAATCAGCCCCAGCATTTT
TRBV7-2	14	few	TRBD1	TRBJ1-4	CASSRTGGVEKLFF	TGTGCCAGCAGCCGGACAGGGGGAGTCGAAAAACTGTTTTTT
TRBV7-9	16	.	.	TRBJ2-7	CASSLAGQSRAYEQYF	TGTGCCAGCAGCTTAGCCGGACAGTCTAGGGCTTACGAGCAGTACTTC
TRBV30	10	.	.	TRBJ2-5	CAWRLETQYF	TGTGCCTGGAGACTAGAGACCCAGTACTTC
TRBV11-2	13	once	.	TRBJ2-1	CASRDFLNNEQFF	TGTGCCAGCAGGGACTTCCTCAACAATGAGCAGTTCTTC
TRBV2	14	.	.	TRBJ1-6	CASGGVRLGSPLHF	TGTGCCAGTGGGGGGGTACGCCTGGGTTCACCCCTCCACTTT
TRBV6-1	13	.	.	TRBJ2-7	CASSEQGGYEQYF	TGTGCCAGCAGTGAACAAGGCGGCTACGAGCAGTACTTC
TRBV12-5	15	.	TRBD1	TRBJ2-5	CASGLPGQGGETQYF	TGTGCTAGTGGGCTCCCGGGACAGGGAGGGGAGACCCAGTACTTC
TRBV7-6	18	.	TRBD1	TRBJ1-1	CASSWNMPGQESNFEAFF	TGTGCCAGCAGCTGGAATATGCCGGGACAGGAGTCTAATTTTGAAGCTTTCTTT
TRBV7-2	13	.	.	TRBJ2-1	CASSFLRYNEQFF	TGTGCCAGCAGCTTTCTCAGATATAATGAGCAGTTCTTC
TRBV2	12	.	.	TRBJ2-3	CASSRRGDTQYF	TGTGCCAGCAGCCGCCGGGGAGATACGCAGTATTTT
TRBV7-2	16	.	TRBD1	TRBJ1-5	CASSFSQGAGNQPQHF	TGTGCCAGCAGCTTTTCACAGGGGGCCGGCAATCAGCCCCAGCATTTT
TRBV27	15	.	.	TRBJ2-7	CASSLNRDTDYEQYF	TGTGCCAGCAGTCTTAACCGGGACACCGACTACGAGCAGTACTTC
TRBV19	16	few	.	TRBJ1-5	CASSYGHVYSNQPQHF	TGTGCCAGTAGTTACGGACACGTCTATAGCAATCAGCCCCAGCATTTT
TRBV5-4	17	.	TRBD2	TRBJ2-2	CASSLTWGGRAPGELFF	TGTGCCAGCAGCTTAACCTGGGGGGGTCGGGCGCCAGGGGAGCTGTTTTTT
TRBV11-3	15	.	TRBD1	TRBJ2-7	CASSLEVRGGDEQYF	TGTGCCAGCAGCTTAGAGGTTAGAGGGGGCGACGAGCAGTACTTC
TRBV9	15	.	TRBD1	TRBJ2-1	CASSPEQGAYNEQFF	TGTGCCAGCAGCCCCGAGCAGGGGGCCTACAATGAGCAGTTCTTC
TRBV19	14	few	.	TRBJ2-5	CASSIEGGLKTQYF	TGTGCCAGTAGTATTGAGGGGGGGTTGAAGACCCAGTACTTC
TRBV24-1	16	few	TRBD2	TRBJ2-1	CATSDHGTSGKYEQFF	TGTGCCACCAGTGACCATGGGACTAGCGGGAAGTATGAGCAGTTCTTC
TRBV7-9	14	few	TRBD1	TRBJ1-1	CASSTRTGNTEAFF	TGTGCCAGCAGCACCCGGACAGGGAACACTGAAGCTTTCTTT
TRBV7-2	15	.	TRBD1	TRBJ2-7	CASSSDRVSSYEQYF	TGTGCCAGCAGCTCGGACAGGGTCTCCTCCTACGAGCAGTACTTC
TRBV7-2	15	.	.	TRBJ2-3	CASSVGTGRTDTQYF	TGTGCCAGCAGCGTGGGAACAGGGCGCACAGATACGCAGTATTTT
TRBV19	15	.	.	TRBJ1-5	CASSPLEGVGQPQHF	TGTGCCAGTAGTCCCCTAGAGGGGGTTGGTCAGCCCCAGCATTTT
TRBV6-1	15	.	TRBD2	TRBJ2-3	CASSEKTGGADTQYF	TGTGCCAGCAGTGAAAAAACGGGAGGGGCGGATACGCAGTATTTT
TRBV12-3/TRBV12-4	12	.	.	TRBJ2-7	CASSLRAYEQYF	TGTGCCAGCAGTTTACGAGCCTACGAGCAGTACTTC
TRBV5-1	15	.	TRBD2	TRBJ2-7	CASSSILAGGREQYF	TGCGCCAGCAGCTCGATACTAGCGGGGGGGCGAGAGCAGTACTTC
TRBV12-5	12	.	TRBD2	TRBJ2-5	CASARGGETQYF	TGTGCTAGTGCCCGGGGGGGGGAGACCCAGTACTTC